This entry lists 11 T cell receptor beta chains sequenced from one sample in a study of cytomegalovirus exposure and HLA in healthy donors. Primers for the PCR totalled 60 Vbeta and 13 Jbeta. Clones were read by immunoSEQ multiplex PCR, and TCRdb kept only the in-frame ones, dropping some. The sample records some 200,000 clones, 80% to 85% being singletons. Sequenced sample: PBMCs. These receptors all stem from a man aged 50-60 years in good health and CMV-seronegative.

This rearrangement joins TRBV23-1 to TRBJ2-1, with 10 bases lining up with TRBD2. TRBV23-1 is sorted into the ORF group, with uncertain function. CDR3 length: 16 residues. Trimming removed 3 bases from V and 11 bases from J; junction bases left unmatched: 13. CDR3 region: CASSHPPGLAICKQFF. The CDR3 DNA reads TGCGCCAGCAGTCATCCGCCGGGACTAGCGATTTGTAAGCAGTTCTTC.

V gene TRBV7-2 combines with J gene TRBJ2-7, with 9 nucleotides matching TRBD1. V was clipped by 0 bases and J by 5 bases; unmatched bases: 5. Germline V CDR1 and CDR2: SGHTA, FQGNSA. The length of the CDR3 is 15 residues. Here the CDR3 DNA reads TGTGCCAGCAGCTTAGCGCTGGGGACAGGGAACGAGCAGTACTTC. The encoded protein is CASSLALGTGNEQYF.

The genes are TRBV29-1 and TRBJ2-4; D remains ambiguous. Germline CDR1 and CDR2: SQVTM and ANQGSEA. V lost 0 bases to trimming and J lost 0 bases, with 15 bases between them. The CDR3 contains 17 residues. The CDR3 DNA reads TGCAGCGTTGAAGATCCACACTACCCTTTAGCCAAAAACATTCAGTACTTC. Encoded protein: CSVEDPHYPLAKNIQYF.

This clone was seen a handful of times. This CDR3 reads CASSSGTGGRNYGYTF. In nucleotides, the CDR3 is TGTGCCAGCAGTTCCGGGACAGGGGGCAGGAACTATGGCTACACCTTC. The rearrangement links TRBV28 to TRBJ1-2; 12 bases are a match to TRBD1. V was clipped by 4 bases and J by 2 bases; unmatched bases: 5. Per germline, CDR1 MDHEN and CDR2 SYDVKM. The CDR3 extends over 16 amino acids.

This chain connects TRBV5-1 to TRBJ1-1; perhaps TRBD1 as D (6 bases). Germline V gene data show CDR1 as SGHRS and CDR2 as YFSETQ. This CDR3 has 15 residues. V was cut by 1 base and J by 6 bases, with 16 bases left in between. CDR3 residues: CASSLNIARGPEAFF. In nucleotides, the CDR3 is TGCGCCAGCAGCTTGAACATCGCCAGGGGACCTGAAGCTTTCTTT.

The CDR3, as DNA: TGTGCCAGCAGTGAATATCAGGGGGCAACAGCTTTCTTT. This sequence encodes CASSEYQGATAFF. The chain joins TRBV25-1 to TRBJ1-1; 8 bases map to TRBD1. V dropped 0 bases and J dropped 10; count of bases not matched to a gene: 4. CDR1 and CDR2 (germline): MGHDK, SYGVNS. There are 13 residues in the CDR3. Complete variable domain (other parts from reference TRBV25-1 and TRBJ1-1): EADIYQTPRYLVIGTGKKITLECSQTMGHDKMYWYQQDPGMELHLIHYSYGVNSTEKGDLSSESTVSRIRTEHFPLTLESARPSHTSQYLCASSEYQGATAFFGQGTRLTVV.

This chain connects TRBV4-3 to TRBJ2-2, with 7 bases lining up with TRBD1. Germline V gene lookup returns CDR1 LGHNA and CDR2 YSLEER. The CDR3 is 15 residues long. With 3 bases clipped from V and 3 bases from J, the junction kept 4 bases outside the gene matches. CDR3: CASSQSRGYTGELFF. In DNA, the CDR3 is TGCGCCAGCAGCCAGAGCAGGGGGTACACCGGGGAGCTGTTTTTT.

The chain carries TRBV21-1 and TRBJ1-2; the table's TRBD1 call for D was not verified on the DNA. TRBV21-1 is shown as a pseudogene. CDR3 length: 14 amino acids. The CDR3 nucleotides read TGTGCCAGCAGCAACGAACAGGGCTCTTATGGCTACACCTTC. It specifies CASSNEQGSYGYTF.

The chain recombines TRBV9 with TRBJ2-1, with D possibly being TRBD2 (6 bases). There are 15 residues in the CDR3. Trimming removed 0 bases from V and 5 bases from J, with 12 bases in between. Germline values: CDR1 SGDLS, CDR2 YYNGEE. The CDR3 DNA is TGTGCCAGCAGCGTAGTAACGGGAGCTCACAATGAGCAGTTCTTC. This gives the protein CASSVVTGAHNEQFF.

This clone has a single count. The V call is TRBV5-1, the J call TRBJ2-1; D is unresolved. This CDR3 is 13 amino acids long. The V and J ends lost 0 bases and 2 bases respectively, with 3 bases between them. Germline lookup yields CDR1 SGHRS and CDR2 YFSETQ. The CDR3 DNA reads TGCGCCAGCAGCTTGGTTACCTACAATGAGCAGTTCTTC. It is translated as CASSLVTYNEQFF.

V is TRBV7-3 and J is TRBJ2-5; TRBD2 matches 8 bases. Germline V CDR1 and CDR2: SGHTA, FQGTGA. The CDR3 extends over 16 amino acids. The V segment lost 2 bases and the J segment 5 bases; nucleotides outside the gene matches: 10. The DNA for the CDR3 is TGTGCCAGCAGCTTAGTGATGGGACTAGGACGTGAGACCCAGTACTTC. Translating it yields CASSLVMGLGRETQYF.